The clone carrying this TCR beta chain was observed a handful of times. The antigen remains undetermined. The data stem from a study of cytomegalovirus exposure and HLA in healthy donors. The PCR made use of 60 Vbeta and 13 Jbeta primers. Repertoires were generated with immunoSEQ multiplex PCR, while TCRdb's copy carries only in-frame clones and drops some. The data show 80,000 or so clones, with around 70% seen just once and 11% held by the top ten. Overall study findings and caveats: Reports indicate that TCR beta sequences accurately predicted the HLA-A and HLA-B alleles of most subjects. Several of the most significant clusters were apparently associated with common viral pathogens in a later analysis. Researchers counted 150 to 200 TCR beta chains as cytomegalovirus-associated.

The CDR3 runs to 14 residues. Trimming pared 6 bases from V and 5 bases from J, leaving 16 bases between. Germline values: CDR1 SNHLY, CDR2 FYNNEI. The TCR comes from a woman aged 40 to 50 in good health and CMV-seropositive. The sequencing sample was made of PBMCs. V usage is TRBV2 and J usage is TRBJ1-1; TRBD1 might be the D (5 bases). CDR3 residues: CASSPEGTVTEAFF. The DNA of the CDR3 is TGTGCCAGCAGCCCAGAAGGGACTGTTACTGAAGCTTTCTTT.